The 27 T cell receptor beta chains below come from one sample, sequenced in a study of lung T cells in sarcoidosis with Löfgren's syndrome. Via MiXCR, TCRdb re-called the reads, giving one row per CDR3 protein. This sample has around 1,100 distinct CDR3 sequences, with roughly 23% found just once. Sequenced: CD4+ T cells from PBMCs. These receptors all come from a human donor with sarcoidosis (Löfgren's syndrome or another form), or a control subject (not recorded which).

The chain joins TRBV20-1 to TRBJ2-7, with D tentatively TRBD2 (6 bases). The V end lost 5 bases, the J end lost 3 bases, and 20 bases lay between the germline ends. This CDR3 is 15 amino acids long. Germline values: CDR1 DFQATT, CDR2 SNEGSKA (reference sequence). CDR3 amino acids: CSAGEVGLLNYEQYF. The CDR3 nucleotides are TGCAGTGCTGGGGAGGTCGGGCTACTCAACTACGAGCAGTACTTC.

By share of the sample, this clonotype is large. The chain links TRBV20-1 to TRBJ2-1, with TRBD1 matching over 7 bases. CDR1 is DFQATT, CDR2 SNEGSKA, per germline (reference sequence). The CDR3 is 15 residues long. V dropped 1 base and J dropped 7; count of bases not matched to a gene: 10. CDR3 DNA: TGCAGTGCTAGAGCCTCGACAGGGTCGGGGAATGAGCAGTTCTTC. Encoded protein: CSARASTGSGNEQFF.

This clonotype is labeled medium-sized. The gene calls are TRBV2 and TRBJ2-2, with 9 bases matching TRBD1. This CDR3 region has 14 residues. V lost 7 bases to trimming and J lost 5 bases; unmatched junction nucleotides: 5. Germline V CDR1 and CDR2: SNHLY, FYNNEI. Here the CDR3 reads CASKGTGRTGELFF. The CDR3, as DNA: TGTGCCAGCAAGGGGACAGGGAGGACCGGGGAGCTGTTTTTT.

In its sample, this clonotype is large (0.1 to 1%). The V call is TRBV6-1, the J call TRBJ2-1; the D is unclear. The V gene lost 6 bases and the J gene lost 2 bases, with 14 bases spanning the gap. The germline V gene encodes CDR1 MNHNS and CDR2 SASEGT. The CDR3 covers 15 residues. In DNA, the CDR3 is TGTGCCAGCAGGGGCGGACCACAAGCCTACAATGAGCAGTTCTTC. Its protein is CASRGGPQAYNEQFF.

About this clonotype: A much larger clonotype is one base distant, so this may be a read error. The CDR3 protein is CASSVGLAGVYEQYF. The CDR3 DNA sequence: TGTGCCAGCAGCGTAGGACTAGCGGGGGTCTACGAGCAGTACTTC. This chain uses TRBV9 with TRBJ2-7; 12 nucleotides align to TRBD2. Trimming cost V 0 bases and J 3 bases; bases outside gene matches: 1. This CDR3 comprises 15 residues. Germline CDR1 reads SGDLS; CDR2 reads YYNGEE.

This clonotype qualifies as large. This chain joins TRBV15 and TRBJ1-6; possibly TRBD1 for D (5 bases). The ends were cut back, 5 bases at V and 7 bases at J, with 12 bases in the middle. The CDR3 length is 14 residues. Germline V gene sequence: CDR1 LNHNV, CDR2 YYDKDF (reference sequence). CDR3 bases: TGTGCCACCAGCCCGGGACTCAACAATTCACCCCTCCACTTT. Residues: CATSPGLNNSPLHF.

This sequence joins TRBV11-2 and TRBJ2-2; no clear D. Trimming removed 4 bases from V and 0 bases from J, with 6 bases in between. Germline values: CDR1 SGHAT, CDR2 FQNNGV. This CDR3 is 14 amino acids long. CDR3 residues: CASSSTTNTGELFF. In DNA form, the CDR3 reads TGTGCCAGCAGCTCCACTACGAACACCGGGGAGCTGTTTTTT.

This clonotype occurred once. The junction shows a germline mismatch at one end, possibly a read error. This chain links TRBV3-1 with TRBJ2-7, with TRBD2 as a possible D gene (6 bases). The CDR3 runs 15 residues. CDR1 and CDR2 from the germline V gene are LGHDT and YNNKEL (reference sequence). CDR3 residues: CASSNFVGGNYGQYF. The CDR3 nucleotides read TGTGCCAGCAGCAACTTCGTGGGAGGTAACTACGGGCAGTACTTT.

By proportion, this clonotype is medium-sized (0.01 to 0.1%). V and J are TRBV5-1 and TRBJ2-7, with D uncertain. The CDR3 loop spans 12 amino acids. The germline V gene encodes CDR1 SGHRS and CDR2 YFSETQ. V lost 0 bases and J 7 bases, leaving 8 bases between the germline ends. CDR3 DNA sequence: TGCGCCAGCAGCTTGGTCGATCGGGAGCAGTACTTC. This translates into CASSLVDREQYF.

This clonotype is classed as medium-sized. The chain is built from TRBV9 and TRBJ1-1; D gene unclear. This CDR3 has 15 residues. Trimming took 4 bases from V and 2 from J, leaving 15 bases between them. CDR1 and CDR2 (germline): SGDLS, YYNGEE. The CDR3 here is CASSPQAVPNTEAFF. The CDR3 DNA sequence: TGTGCCAGCAGCCCCCAGGCGGTCCCCAACACTGAAGCTTTCTTT.

By its share, this clonotype is medium-sized. The chain has TRBV20-1 and TRBJ1-3, with no clear D. CDR1 and CDR2 (germline): DFQATT, SNEGSKA (reference sequence). The ends were cut back, 3 bases at V and 6 bases at J, with 21 bases in the middle. The length of the CDR3 is 16 residues. The CDR3 sequence is CSASKPEKVRENTIYF. DNA for the CDR3: TGCAGTGCTAGTAAACCAGAAAAAGTAAGGGAAAACACCATATATTTT.

This clonotype showed up many times. Since a much larger clone is just one base distant, this may be a read error. The gene calls are TRBV2 and TRBJ2-4; 10 nucleotides line up with TRBD1. The CDR3 contains 12 residues. Germline values: CDR1 SNHLY, CDR2 FYNNEI. The junction had 7 bases not matched to a gene; V was cut back by 11 bases and J by 9 bases. CDR3 in amino acids: CASRDRGVIQYF. CDR3 DNA: TGTGCCTCCAGGGACAGGGGAGTCATTCAGTACTTC.

By proportion, this clonotype is medium-sized. This chain connects TRBV30 to TRBJ1-5; D not certain. Trimming removed 0 bases at V and 8 bases at J, with 11 bases between. The CDR3 covers 13 residues. The germline V gene has CDR1 GTSNPN and CDR2 SVGIG (reference sequence). DNA for the CDR3: TGTGCCTGGAGTGTAGACGGGCGGGAGCCCCAGCATTTT. This sequence encodes CAWSVDGREPQHF.

In this sample, this clonotype turned up a few times. This CDR3 is missing its conserved last phenylalanine or tryptophan, likely due to a read error. This chain links TRBV6-1 with TRBJ2-2, with D hard to call. V gave up 7 bases and J gave up 8 bases, with 17 bases separating them. CDR1 and CDR2 from the germline V gene are MNHNS and SASEGT. The CDR3 length is 14 residues. CDR3 amino acids: CASKGGEDAGELFL. DNA of the CDR3: TGTGCCAGCAAGGGTGGAGAGGACGCAGGGGAGCTGTTTCTT.

On this clonotype: The germline gene is not matched at one end of the junction; a read error may be the cause. The CDR3 DNA reads as TGTGCCAGCAGTTCACGGTGGGGCATTAGGTCCTACGAGCATTACTTC. It specifies CASSSRWGIRSYEHYF. The chain recombines TRBV7-2 with TRBJ2-7, with D possibly matching TRBD1 (5 bases). The CDR3 runs to 16 residues. Germline CDR1 is SGHTA and CDR2 is FQGNSA.

V is TRBV28 and J is TRBJ1-5; the D is unclear. Trimming pared 2 bases from V and 16 bases from J, leaving 12 bases between. The CDR3 covers 11 residues. Germline CDR1 MDHEN, CDR2 SYDVKM. The CDR3 DNA reads TGTGCCAGCAGTTTAAGGGAGGACCAACATTTT. It is translated as CASSLREDQHF. Full variable domain (remainder filled in from reference TRBV28 and TRBJ1-5): DVKVTQSSRYLVKRTGEKVFLECVQDMDHENMFWYRQDPGLGLRLIYFSYDVKMKEKGDIPEGYSVSREKKERFSLILESASTNQTSMYLCASSLREDQHFGDGTRLSIL.

By frequency in the sample, this clonotype is large. The gene calls are TRBV6-2 or TRBV6-3 and TRBJ1-5, with D possibly matching TRBD1 (6 bases). Germline V CDR1 and CDR2: MNHEY, SVGEGT. The germline V and J ends were trimmed by 5 bases and 0 bases, with 14 bases remaining between them. The CDR3 consists of 16 residues. In DNA, the CDR3 is TGTGCCAGCAGTCCTCCAGGGGTGTATAGCAATCAGCCCCAGCATTTT. Residues: CASSPPGVYSNQPQHF.

This clonotype is labeled medium-sized. The chain has TRBV14 and TRBJ1-1; 8 nucleotides match TRBD1. Germline lookup yields CDR1 SGHDN and CDR2 FVKESK. With V trimmed by 3 bases and J by 3 bases, 6 bases remained unmatched. The CDR3 is made up of 15 amino acids. The CDR3, as DNA: TGTGCCAGCAGCCACCTGACAGGGGAGGACACTGAAGCTTTCTTT. The encoded protein is CASSHLTGEDTEAFF.

This clonotype is termed medium-sized. CDR3 DNA: TGTGCCAGCAGCCAATTCCGCGGCGGGAGAACAGATACGCAGTATTTT. Translating gives CASSQFRGGRTDTQYF. V gene TRBV14 combines with J gene TRBJ2-3, with 7 bases identical to TRBD2. J was trimmed by 3 bases and V by 2 bases; bases with no gene match: 8. Per germline, CDR1 SGHDN and CDR2 FVKESK. This CDR3 has 16 residues.

The CDR3 loop reads CSALDSAGVGAQYF. The CDR3 nucleotides are TGCAGTGCCCTGGACAGTGCCGGTGTTGGCGCGCAGTATTTT. V usage is TRBV20-1 and J usage is TRBJ2-3; D may be TRBD1 (6 bases). The CDR3 covers 14 residues. Germline V gene sequence: CDR1 DFQATT, CDR2 SNEGSKA (reference sequence). The V and J ends lost 6 bases and 10 bases respectively, with 23 bases between them.

As for this clonotype: Without the conserved terminal phenylalanine or tryptophan, this CDR3 likely stems from a read error. The limits of the CDR3 on the DNA are not certain, so only TCRdb's listed CDR3 is given. The chain carries TRBV18 and TRBJ1-6; TRBD1, the table's D call, lacks a check against the DNA. The CDR3 spans 15 amino acids, including both terminal residues. Per germline, CDR1 KGHSH and CDR2 LQKENI. The CDR3 is CASSLSGAINSPHHS.

The chain employs TRBV6-1 and TRBJ2-7; D call uncertain. Trimming cost V 6 bases and J 7 bases, with 10 bases left between them. CDR1 MNHNS and CDR2 SASEGT come from the germline V gene. The CDR3 covers 11 residues. For the CDR3, the DNA is TGTGCCAGCAGGGGAAGAGGAGAGCAGTACTTC. As protein: CASRGRGEQYF.

By share, this clonotype counts as medium-sized (0.01 to 0.1%). The V and J genes are TRBV9 and TRBJ2-7, with 7 bases that match TRBD2. Unmatched junction bases numbered 8, after V lost 3 bases and J lost 2 bases. CDR1 is SGDLS and CDR2 is YYNGEE in the germline V gene. CDR3 length: 15 residues. This CDR3 is CASSATSAPAYEQYF. CDR3 DNA sequence: TGTGCCAGCAGCGCCACTAGCGCCCCGGCCTACGAGCAGTACTTC. The whole variable domain, filled in from reference TRBV9 and TRBJ2-7, reads DSGVTQTPKHLITATGQRVTLRCSPRSGDLSVYWYQQSLDQGLQFLIQYYNGEERAKGNILERFSAQQFPDLHSELNLSSLELGDSALYFCASSATSAPAYEQYFGPGTRLTVT.

This clonotype was seen repeatedly, ten times or more. The chain has TRBV2 and TRBJ1-1; D is undetermined. V was pared by 10 bases and J by 0 bases, with 12 bases between. The CDR3 totals 13 residues. The germline CDR1 and CDR2 sequences are SNHLY and FYNNEI. The CDR3 sequence is CAKLPGLNTEAFF. As DNA, the CDR3 is TGTGCCAAGCTACCGGGTCTGAACACTGAAGCTTTCTTT.

Concerning this clonotype itself: At one boundary the junction diverges from the germline segment, which might be a read error. The chain employs TRBV6-1 and TRBJ2-2; D assignment may be TRBD1 or TRBD2 (6 bases each). Germline CDR1 is MNHNS and CDR2 is SASEGT. The CDR3 has 14 amino acids. For the CDR3, the DNA is TGTGCCGGCAGATTAATAAGGGACACCGGGGGGCTGTTTTTT. Residues: CAGRLIRDTGGLFF.

By share, this clonotype ranks as medium-sized. The V and J genes are TRBV19 and TRBJ2-2; D is undetermined. V was shortened by 7 bases and J by 2 bases, with 14 bases between the two germline ends. The CDR3 is made up of 15 amino acids. Germline V CDR1 and CDR2: LNHDA, SQIVND (reference sequence). The CDR3 DNA sequence: TGTGCCAGTATCGCAAGGGCCAGCAACACCGGGGAGCTGTTTTTT. Translation gives CASIARASNTGELFF.

V is TRBV29-1 and J is TRBJ1-6, with D possibly matching TRBD1 (5 bases). V dropped 4 bases and J dropped 10 bases, with 8 bases sitting between them. This CDR3 is 11 amino acids long. Germline assignment: CDR1 SQVTM and CDR2 ANQGSEA. This CDR3 is CSVGGNSPLHF. The CDR3 DNA is TGCAGCGTTGGGGGGAACTCACCCCTCCACTTT.